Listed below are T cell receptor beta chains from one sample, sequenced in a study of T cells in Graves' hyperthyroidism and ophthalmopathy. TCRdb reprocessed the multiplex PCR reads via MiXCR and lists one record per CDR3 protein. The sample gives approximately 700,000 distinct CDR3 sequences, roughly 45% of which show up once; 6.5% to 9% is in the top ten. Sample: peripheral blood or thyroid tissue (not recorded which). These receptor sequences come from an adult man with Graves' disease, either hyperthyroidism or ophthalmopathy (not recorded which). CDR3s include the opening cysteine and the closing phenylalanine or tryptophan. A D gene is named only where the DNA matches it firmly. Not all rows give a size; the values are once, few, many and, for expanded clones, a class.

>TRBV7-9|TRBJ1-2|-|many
TGTGCCAGCAGCAATCAGGGCTCTAACTATGGCTACACCTTC
CASSNQGSNYGYTF
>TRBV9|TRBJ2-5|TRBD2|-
TGTGCCAGCGACGGGGGAGGGAACCAAGAGACCCAGTACTTC
CASDGGGNQETQYF
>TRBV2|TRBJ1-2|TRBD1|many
TGTGCCAGCAGTGGGACAGGGGAGGAATATGGCTACACCTTC
CASSGTGEEYGYTF
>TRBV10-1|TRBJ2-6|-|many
TGCGCCAGCAGTGAAGGGTCTGGGGCCAACGTCCTGACTTTC
CASSEGSGANVLTF
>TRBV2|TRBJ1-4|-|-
TGTGCCAGCAAGCTGGAGTGGGAAAAACTGTTTTTT
CASKLEWEKLFF
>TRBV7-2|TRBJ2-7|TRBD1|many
TGTGCCAGCAGCCAGGGGACAGCCGCATACGAGCAGTACTTC
CASSQGTAAYEQYF
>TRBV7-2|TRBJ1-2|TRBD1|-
TGTGCCAGCAGCTACAGCCCGGGACAGGAAGATGGCTACACCTTC
CASSYSPGQEDGYTF
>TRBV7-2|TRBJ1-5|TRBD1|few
TGTGCCAGGACAGGGGTTCAGCCCCAGCATTTT
CARTGVQPQHF
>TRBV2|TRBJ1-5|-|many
TGTGCCAGCAGCTCTCAGGGAGGGGCGGATCAGCCCCAGCATTTT
CASSSQGGADQPQHF
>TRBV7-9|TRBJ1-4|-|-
TGCGCCAGCAGCGTTGGTGGCGGCGTTCTTGAAAAACTGTTTTTT
CASSVGGGVLEKLFF
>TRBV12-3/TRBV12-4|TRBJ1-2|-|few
TGTGCCAGCAGTCCCGTCGGGACCACGACGGGGGGCTACACCTTC
CASSPVGTTTGGYTF
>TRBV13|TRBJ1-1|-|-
TGTGCCAGCAGCTTAGGCTTGACGGTTGAAGCTTTCTTT
CASSLGLTVEAFF
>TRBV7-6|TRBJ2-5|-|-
TGTGCCAGCAGCTTAGCCGCGGAGGGCCGCCAAGAGACCCAGTACTTC
CASSLAAEGRQETQYF
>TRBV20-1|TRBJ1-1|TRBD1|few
TGCAGTGGCACGACAGGGTCGGTTGTCGCTGAAGCTTTCTTT
CSGTTGSVVAEAFF
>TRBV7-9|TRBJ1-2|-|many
TGTGCCAGCAGCTTAGCGCCCGGAGCTAACTATGGCTACACCTTC
CASSLAPGANYGYTF
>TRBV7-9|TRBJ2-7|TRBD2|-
TGTGCCAGCAGCTTAGGAGGCGGGAGGGCCTTCTCTTGGGACGAGCAGTACTTC
CASSLGGGRAFSWDEQYF
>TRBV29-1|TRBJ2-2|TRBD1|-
TGCAGCGTCGCGGACAGGGGGCTGTTTTTT
CSVADRGLFF
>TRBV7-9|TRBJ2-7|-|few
TGTGCCAGCAGTTACTCGCTTGTCGAGCAGTACTTC
CASSYSLVEQYF
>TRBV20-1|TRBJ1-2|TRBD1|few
TGCAGTGCTAGTATGGGACAGGAGATCTATGGCTACACCTTC
CSASMGQEIYGYTF
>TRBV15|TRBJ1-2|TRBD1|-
TGTGCCACCAGCAGCCGGGACAGGGGGCGCGGGACCGGTGGCTACACCTTC
CATSSRDRGRGTGGYTF
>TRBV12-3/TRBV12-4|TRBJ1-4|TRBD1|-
TGTGCCAGCAGAGACGGGACAGGCGAAAAACTGTTTTTT
CASRDGTGEKLFF
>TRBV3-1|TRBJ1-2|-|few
TGTGCCAGCAGCCAAGACGCGATTGGCTACACCTTC
CASSQDAIGYTF
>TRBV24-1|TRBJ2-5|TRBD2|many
TGTGCCACCAGTGATTATCCTAGCGGAAGTCAAGAGACCCAGTACTTC
CATSDYPSGSQETQYF
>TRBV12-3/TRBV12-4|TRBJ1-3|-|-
TGTGCTAGTGGTTTGAGCCAACAGGTCTCTGGAAACACCATATATTTT
CASGLSQQVSGNTIYF
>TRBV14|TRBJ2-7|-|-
TGTGCCAGCAGCTTAAGCGCGATTTACGAGCAGTACTTC
CASSLSAIYEQYF
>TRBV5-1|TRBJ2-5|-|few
TGCGCCAGCAGCTTGATAGGGGGACATAAAGAGACCCAGTACTTC
CASSLIGGHKETQYF
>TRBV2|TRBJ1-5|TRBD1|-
TGTGCCAGCATGGACAGGGCGAACCAGCATTTT
CASMDRANQHF
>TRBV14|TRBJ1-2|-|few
TGTGCCAGCAGCCAATTAATGAGCTACACCTTC
CASSQLMSYTF
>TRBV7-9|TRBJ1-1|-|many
TGTGCCAGCAGCTACGAACAGGGTTTCTCTGAAGCTTTCTTT
CASSYEQGFSEAFF
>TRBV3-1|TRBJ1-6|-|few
TGTGCCAGCGGATTGTTCAGGGAACGTAATTCACCCCTCCACTTT
CASGLFRERNSPLHF
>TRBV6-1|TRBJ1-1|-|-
TGTGCCAGCAGTTACCGGATCGGACAGTTTGAAGCTTTCTTT
CASSYRIGQFEAFF
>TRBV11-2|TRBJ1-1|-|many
TGTGCCAGCAGCCCAGGGGTCACTGAAGCTTTCTTT
CASSPGVTEAFF